These 32 T cell receptor beta chains share one sample of origin, sequenced in a study of neurological immune-mediated disorders. TCRdb re-derived calls from the 5' RACE reads in MiXCR, one entry per CDR3 protein. The sample lists around 64,000 distinct CDR3 sequences, 12% occurring once. The sample consisted of PBMCs. All receptors derive from a woman aged 55-69 years with HTLV-1-associated myelopathy (HAM/TSP).

Ten or more counts support this clonotype. The chain employs TRBV9 and TRBJ2-2, with TRBD2 identical over 8 bases. Trimming cost V 1 base and J 4 bases; bases outside gene matches: 6. CDR1 SGDLS and CDR2 YYNGEE come from the germline V gene. There are 16 residues in the CDR3. CDR3 sequence (DNA): TGTGCCAGCAGCGTAAGTGGTAGCGGGGCCACCGGGGAGCTGTTTTTT. As protein: CASSVSGSGATGELFF.

This clonotype was recorded many times. The chain recombines TRBV28 with TRBJ2-5; D not certain. The CDR3 is 14 amino acids. The germline gives CDR1 MDHEN, CDR2 SYDVKM. Between the trimmed V and J ends, which lost 2 bases and 2 bases, there was a span of 9 bases. The CDR3 reads CASSLVGNQETQYF. CDR3 nucleotide sequence: TGTGCCAGCAGTTTAGTCGGAAATCAAGAGACCCAGTACTTC.

This clonotype was counted ten times or more. The rearrangement uses TRBV20-1 and TRBJ2-3, with 7 bases fitting TRBD2. The CDR3 consists of 14 residues. From germline, CDR1 is DFQATT and CDR2 SNEGSKA (reference sequence). J lost 1 base, V lost 4 bases, and 5 bases had no gene match. CDR3 DNA sequence: TGCAGTGCTACTGCGGGAGACGGCACAGATACGCAGTATTTT. This sequence encodes CSATAGDGTDTQYF.

This clonotype was recorded at least ten times. V usage is TRBV6-2 or TRBV6-3 and J usage is TRBJ2-7; 12 positions match TRBD2. Per germline, CDR1 MNHEY and CDR2 SVGEGT. This CDR3 spans 18 amino acids. The V gene end was trimmed by 6 bases and the J gene end by 4 bases; junction bases not matched to a gene: 16. The CDR3 DNA is TGTGCCAGCAGCCCTTGGTCTAGCGGGAGGGCCACCTTTTACGAGCAGTACTTC. Residues: CASSPWSSGRATFYEQYF.

This clonotype was detected many times. This rearrangement joins TRBV7-6 to TRBJ2-2, with 8 bases identical to TRBD2. Germline V lookup: CDR1 SGHVS, CDR2 FNYEAQ. The CDR3 loop spans 18 amino acids. The V and J ends lost 0 bases and 4 bases, in that order; junction bases with no gene match: 10. The CDR3 region is CASSLASGSGSPTGELFF. CDR3 in DNA: TGTGCCAGCAGCTTAGCGTCAGGAAGCGGGAGCCCCACCGGGGAGCTGTTTTTT.

This clonotype was seen many times. The gene calls are TRBV19 and TRBJ1-2; 10 bases line up with TRBD1. The CDR3 runs 16 residues. CDR1 is LNHDA and CDR2 is SQIVND in the germline V gene (reference sequence). V dropped 10 bases and J dropped 3; count of bases not matched to a gene: 14. The CDR3 DNA follows: TGTGCCACCGCCGGGACAGGGGAAACCCACTACTATGGCTACACCTTC. This translates into CATAGTGETHYYGYTF.

This clonotype was seen repeatedly, ten times or more. The rearrangement uses TRBV20-1 and TRBJ2-7, with 8 nucleotides matching TRBD2. V lost 0 bases and J lost 0; bases outside the gene matches: 1. Germline V gene sequence: CDR1 DFQATT, CDR2 SNEGSKA (reference sequence). CDR3 length: 14 residues. The CDR3 nucleotides read TGCAGTGCTAGAGATCTAGCGGGCTCCTACGAGCAGTACTTC. Its protein product is CSARDLAGSYEQYF.

This clonotype has just a few counts. The V call is TRBV20-1, the J call TRBJ2-6; D might be TRBD1 (7 bases). Germline CDR1 reads DFQATT; CDR2 reads SNEGSKA (reference sequence). V was pared by 6 bases and J by 0 bases, with 18 bases between. The CDR3 runs to 17 residues. The CDR3: CSAMRDSFLSGANVLTF. CDR3 nucleotide sequence: TGCAGTGCCATGCGGGACAGTTTTCTCTCTGGGGCCAACGTCCTGACTTTC.

This clonotype was seen ten or more times. In nucleotides, the CDR3 is TGTGCCAGCACTCCCGGGACAGGGACCGAAGCTTTCTTT. Its translation is CASTPGTGTEAFF. This chain joins TRBV27 and TRBJ1-1, with 9 bases lining up with TRBD1. Germline CDR1 and CDR2: MNHEY and SMNVEV (reference sequence). The CDR3 is 13 residues long. V shed 7 bases and J 8 bases; nucleotides not matched to a gene: 8.

This clonotype was seen repeatedly, ten times or more. The V and J genes are TRBV15 and TRBJ2-1; 7 bases fit TRBD2. The CDR3 loop spans 16 amino acids. CDR1 is LNHNV and CDR2 is YYDKDF in the germline V gene (reference sequence). After removal of 5 bases from V and 4 bases from J, the junction contained 11 bases not matched to a gene. DNA for the CDR3: TGTGCCACCAGCCCTACGGCGGGAGAATTATACAATGAGCAGTTCTTC. This codes for CATSPTAGELYNEQFF.

The sample holds many counts of this clonotype. V and J are TRBV3-1 and TRBJ1-1; the D gene is possibly TRBD1 (5 bases). The CDR3 is 13 amino acids. CDR1 and CDR2 from the germline V gene are LGHDT and YNNKEL (reference sequence). The germline V and J ends were trimmed by 4 bases and 5 bases, with 11 bases remaining between them. Here the CDR3 DNA reads TGTGCCAGCAGCCCCCACGGGGCGACTGAAGCTTTCTTT. It codes for CASSPHGATEAFF.

This clonotype was seen repeatedly, ten times or more. The genes are TRBV6-5 and TRBJ1-1; perhaps TRBD1 as D (6 bases). CDR1 MNHEY and CDR2 SVGAGI come from the germline V gene. Trimming pared 5 bases from V and 10 bases from J, leaving 14 bases between. CDR3 size: 12 residues. The CDR3 DNA is TGTGCCAGCAGTACAGGGCCCAACATAGCTTTCTTT. Its translation: CASSTGPNIAFF.

This clonotype was recorded many times. The chain uses TRBV5-6 and TRBJ1-4; no reliable D call. This CDR3 region has 14 residues. CDR1 is SGHDT, CDR2 YYEEEE, per germline. Trimming stripped 5 bases from V and 4 bases from J, with 12 bases between. In nucleotides, the CDR3 is TGTGCCAGCAGTCCCGGCGACTTTAATGAAAAACTGTTTTTT. This encodes CASSPGDFNEKLFF.

V and J are TRBV5-6 and TRBJ1-1, with no clear D. The CDR3 has 15 amino acids. The V gene's germline CDR1 is SGHDT and CDR2 YYEEEE. V was trimmed by 0 bases and J by 0 bases, leaving 9 bases between them. Written as DNA, the CDR3 is TGTGCCAGCAGCTTGGGCCCAAAAATGAACACTGAAGCTTTCTTT. The encoded protein is CASSLGPKMNTEAFF.

The chain employs TRBV29-1 and TRBJ2-5; 7 positions match TRBD1. The CDR3 is 11 residues long. Germline V gene data show CDR1 as SQVTM and CDR2 as ANQGSEA. Trimming took 3 bases from V and 7 from J; bases not matched to a gene: 2. CDR3 sequence: CSVETGRTQYF. For the CDR3, the DNA is TGCAGCGTTGAGACAGGGCGGACCCAGTACTTC.

This clonotype was counted at least ten times. V gene TRBV10-3 combines with J gene TRBJ1-5, with D possibly being TRBD1 (6 bases). V was clipped by 6 bases and J by 7 bases, with 16 bases between them. Germline V gives CDR1 ENHRY, CDR2 SYGVKD. This CDR3 is 14 amino acids long. This chain's CDR3 is CAISPGEEGQPQHF. In nucleotides, the CDR3 is TGTGCCATCAGCCCAGGGGAGGAAGGGCAGCCCCAGCATTTT.

Many counts were recorded for this clonotype. This rearrangement joins TRBV7-8 to TRBJ2-2, with D maybe TRBD2 (6 bases). Trimming removed 0 bases from V and 1 base from J, with 12 bases in between. Germline CDR1 and CDR2: SGHVS and FQNEAQ. The CDR3 has 17 amino acids. In DNA form, the CDR3 reads TGTGCCAGCAGCTTAGCTCCGGGACTGGTGAACACCGGGGAGCTGTTTTTT. As protein: CASSLAPGLVNTGELFF.

The sample holds many counts of this clonotype. This chain connects TRBV5-1 to TRBJ2-7; 10 nucleotides agree with TRBD1. Trimming removed 4 bases from V and 2 bases from J; junction bases left unmatched: 6. The CDR3 loop spans 15 amino acids. Germline CDR1 and CDR2: SGHRS and YFSETQ. CDR3 region: CASSPGQGLAYEQYF. The CDR3 nucleotides read TGCGCCAGCAGCCCGGGACAGGGGTTAGCCTACGAGCAGTACTTC.

This clonotype occurred many times. The chain is built from TRBV28 and TRBJ1-4; D call uncertain. CDR1 and CDR2 from the germline V gene are MDHEN and SYDVKM. V lost 6 bases, J lost 4 bases, and 12 bases lay in between. The CDR3 covers 14 residues. The CDR3 DNA follows: TGTGCCAGCAGATCGGGAGCCCATAATGAAAAACTGTTTTTT. Residues: CASRSGAHNEKLFF.

The sample holds many counts of this clonotype. The chain carries TRBV6-2 or TRBV6-3 and TRBJ2-5, with a tentative D call TRBD2 (5 bases). CDR3 length: 14 residues. Trimming stripped 4 bases from V and 6 bases from J, with 15 bases between. Germline V gives CDR1 MNHEY, CDR2 SVGEGT. The CDR3 sequence: CASSFRGILKTQYF. CDR3 sequence (DNA): TGTGCCAGCAGTTTCCGGGGAATCTTGAAGACCCAGTACTTC.

V usage is TRBV5-1 and J usage is TRBJ1-2; D remains ambiguous. The germline V and J ends were trimmed by 1 base and 0 bases, with 7 bases remaining between them. This CDR3 spans 14 amino acids. Germline CDR1 is SGHRS and CDR2 is YFSETQ. This CDR3 is CASSLFTANYGYTF. DNA for the CDR3: TGCGCCAGCAGCTTGTTTACAGCTAACTATGGCTACACCTTC.

Only a few counts were recorded for this clonotype. This chain uses TRBV20-1 with TRBJ2-1; 9 nucleotides line up with TRBD2. CDR1 is DFQATT and CDR2 is SNEGSKA in the germline V gene (reference sequence). V trimming: 1 base; J trimming: 6 bases; junction bases outside the gene matches: 7. The CDR3 consists of 15 residues. The CDR3 DNA sequence: TGCAGTGCTAGAGGGGTAGCGGGAGTCGGCAATGAGCAGTTCTTC. It yields the protein CSARGVAGVGNEQFF.

This clonotype was picked up many times. This rearrangement joins TRBV15 to TRBJ1-4, with 7 bases that match TRBD1. V was pared by 3 bases and J by 8 bases, with 6 bases of the junction left unmatched. This CDR3 contains 14 residues. Per germline, CDR1 LNHNV and CDR2 YYDKDF (reference sequence). CDR3 amino acids: CATSRTGSGEKLFF. CDR3 coding DNA: TGTGCCACCAGCAGGACAGGGTCGGGCGAAAAACTGTTTTTT.

This clonotype has a count of ten or more. The genes are TRBV9 and TRBJ2-2; no clear D gene. Trimming removed 0 bases at V and 1 base at J, with 4 bases between. The germline V gene has CDR1 SGDLS and CDR2 YYNGEE. The CDR3 sequence is 14 residues long. The CDR3 nucleotides read TGTGCCAGCAGCGTAGACGGGAACACCGGGGAGCTGTTTTTT. It yields the protein CASSVDGNTGELFF.

This clonotype was recorded at least ten times. J is TRBJ2-2 and V is TRBV4-2, with D perhaps given as TRBD1 or TRBD2 (5 bases each). Germline CDR1 reads LGHNA; CDR2 reads YNFKEQ. The CDR3 sequence is 15 residues long. Trimming left V 3 bases short and J 4 bases short, with 12 bases between. For the CDR3, the DNA is TGTGCCAGCAGCCAGGGGGAGTCGGCCACCGGGGAGCTGTTTTTT. This codes for CASSQGESATGELFF.

This clonotype was recorded many times. The chain is built from TRBV5-1 and TRBJ1-6; TRBD1 might be the D (5 bases). Trimming left V 4 bases short and J 0 bases short, with 14 bases between. Germline-derived CDR1 and CDR2 are SGHRS and YFSETQ. The CDR3 runs 17 residues. For the CDR3, the DNA is TGCGCCAGCAGCCCGGGACCGCGGAGCTCCTATAATTCACCCCTCCACTTT. Translated, it gives CASSPGPRSSYNSPLHF.

This clonotype showed up just a few times. The rearrangement joins TRBV5-8 to TRBJ1-1; 11 nucleotides line up with TRBD1. Germline CDR1 SGHTS, CDR2 YDEGEE. The CDR3 has 15 residues. Trimming took 4 bases from V and 6 from J; bases not matched to a gene: 8. The CDR3 region has the DNA TGTGCCAGCAGCCCGGACAGGGGGCCGAAGGCTGAAGCTTTCTTT. Translating gives CASSPDRGPKAEAFF.

This clonotype was detected many times. The chain recombines TRBV19 with TRBJ1-1; D gene uncertain. With 6 bases removed from V and 1 base from J, the gap between germline ends came to 9 bases. Germline CDR1 reads LNHDA; CDR2 reads SQIVND (reference sequence). The CDR3 has 13 residues. CDR3 sequence reads: CASRWMENTEAFF. CDR3 nucleotides: TGTGCCAGTAGATGGATGGAGAACACTGAAGCTTTCTTT.

There are many counts of this clonotype. The chain joins TRBV27 to TRBJ2-1; the match to TRBD2 covers 7 bases. The CDR3 spans 15 residues. Trimming at V came to 5 bases and at J to 0 bases, leaving 4 bases not matched to a gene. Germline V CDR1 and CDR2: MNHEY, SMNVEV (reference sequence). The CDR3 DNA sequence: TGTGCCAGCAGTGTAGCGGGTCCCTCCTACAATGAGCAGTTCTTC. Protein product: CASSVAGPSYNEQFF.

This clonotype was seen a handful of times. V and J are TRBV12-3 or TRBV12-4 and TRBJ1-3; a weak D match, TRBD1 (5 bases). This CDR3 spans 13 amino acids. V was cut by 9 bases and J by 6 bases, with 15 bases left in between. In nucleotides, the CDR3 is TGTGCCAGTGGGGGACGGCCGATAAACACCATATATTTT. Translated, it gives CASGGRPINTIYF.

The rearrangement uses TRBV18 and TRBJ2-7; 9 bases agree with TRBD1. V shed 6 bases and J 5 bases; nucleotides not matched to a gene: 20. This CDR3 comprises 18 residues. Germline values: CDR1 KGHSH, CDR2 LQKENI. CDR3 nucleotides: TGTGCCAGCTCCCCAGTAATGATGAAGGACAGGGGTCGGCACGAGCAGTACTTC. Translating it yields CASSPVMMKDRGRHEQYF.

This clonotype was picked up many times. The chain couples TRBV27 to TRBJ1-5, with D perhaps TRBD1 (5 bases). The V gene's germline CDR1 is MNHEY and CDR2 SMNVEV (reference sequence). With 4 bases removed from V and 4 bases from J, the gap between germline ends came to 11 bases. The CDR3 has 14 amino acids. CDR3 nucleotides: TGTGCCAGCAGTTCTGGGACGGGGAATCAGCCCCAGCATTTT. This encodes CASSSGTGNQPQHF.